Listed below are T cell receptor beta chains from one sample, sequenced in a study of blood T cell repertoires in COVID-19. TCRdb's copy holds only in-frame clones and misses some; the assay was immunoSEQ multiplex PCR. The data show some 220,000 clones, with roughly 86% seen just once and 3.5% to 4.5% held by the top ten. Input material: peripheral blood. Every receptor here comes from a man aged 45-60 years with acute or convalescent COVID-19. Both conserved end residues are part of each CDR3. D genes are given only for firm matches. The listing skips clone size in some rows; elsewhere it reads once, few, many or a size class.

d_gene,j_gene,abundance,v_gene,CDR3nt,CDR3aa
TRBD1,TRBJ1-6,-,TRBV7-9,TGTGCCAGCAGCCTACAGGGGGCAACTTCACCCCTCCACTTT,CASSLQGATSPLHF
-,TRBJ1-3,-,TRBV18,TGTGCCAGCTCACCTGCGAGGTCTGGAAACACCATATATTTT,CASSPARSGNTIYF
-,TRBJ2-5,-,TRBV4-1,TGCGCCAGCAGCCAAGATCGGCATGGAGGGGAGACCCAGTACTTC,CASSQDRHGGETQYF
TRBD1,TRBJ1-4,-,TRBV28,TGTGCCAGCAGGACAGGGGCCATTAATGAAAAACTGTTTTTT,CASRTGAINEKLFF
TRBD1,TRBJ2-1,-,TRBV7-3,TGTGCCAGCAGCTGGGACAGGGGGTCCTACAATGAGCAGTTCTTC,CASSWDRGSYNEQFF
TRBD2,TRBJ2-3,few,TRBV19,TGTGCCAGTAGGCAAAGACGGACTAGCGGAAGCACAGATACGCAGTATTTT,CASRQRRTSGSTDTQYF
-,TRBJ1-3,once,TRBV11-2,TGTGCCAGCAGCTTTCGGGGGAGCTCTGGAAACACCATATATTTT,CASSFRGSSGNTIYF
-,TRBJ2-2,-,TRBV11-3,TGTGCCAGCAGCTTACGGAACACCGGGGAGCTGTTTTTT,CASSLRNTGELFF
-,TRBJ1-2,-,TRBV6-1,TGTGCCAGCAGTGAACTAAGGGGGGGATTCTATGGCTACACCTTC,CASSELRGGFYGYTF
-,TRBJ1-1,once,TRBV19,TGTGTATGGGGGGGCACTGAAGCTTTCTTT,CVWGGTEAFF
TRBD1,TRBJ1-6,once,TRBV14,TGTGCCAGCAGCCGAAACCGACAGGGAAATTCACCCCTCCACTTT,CASSRNRQGNSPLHF
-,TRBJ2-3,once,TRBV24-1,TGTGCCACCAGTGATTTCCCACAGGGAGCTGCAGATACGCAGTATTTT,CATSDFPQGAADTQYF
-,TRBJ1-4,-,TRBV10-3,TGTGCCATCAGTGTAAAGCATTCAGGAAATGAAAAACTGTTTTTT,CAISVKHSGNEKLFF
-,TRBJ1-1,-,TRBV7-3,TGTGCCAGCAGCTTAGCCGGGGAATCCACTGAAGCTTTCTTT,CASSLAGESTEAFF
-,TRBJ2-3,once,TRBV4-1,TGCGCCAGCAGCCAAGGGCGAGACTACACAGATACGCAGTATTTT,CASSQGRDYTDTQYF
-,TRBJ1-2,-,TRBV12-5,TGTGCTAGTGGTTTGTTTGGGGGACTCTATGGCTACACCTTC,CASGLFGGLYGYTF
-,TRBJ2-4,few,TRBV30,TGTGCCTGCCAGGGTACGACCAAAAACATTCAGTACTTC,CACQGTTKNIQYF
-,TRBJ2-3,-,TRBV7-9,TGTGCCAGCGGACACACAGATACGCAGTATTTT,CASGHTDTQYF
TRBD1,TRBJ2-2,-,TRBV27,TGTGCCAGCAGTTTCCGACAGGGTACCACCGGGGAGCTGTTTTTT,CASSFRQGTTGELFF
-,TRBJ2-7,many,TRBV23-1,TGCGCCAGCAGTCAACCCCTTCCTTACAGGAATCAGACCTACGAGCAGTACTTC,CASSQPLPYRNQTYEQYF
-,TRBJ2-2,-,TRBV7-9,TGTGCCAGCAGCCCCGGGGGTTACGGGGAGCTGTTTTTT,CASSPGGYGELFF
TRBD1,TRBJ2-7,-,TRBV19,TGTGCCAGTAGTATACGGGGACAGGGTTACGAGCAGTACTTC,CASSIRGQGYEQYF
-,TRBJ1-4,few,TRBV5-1,TGCGCCAGCAGCTTGGGGCGGTACGACGAAAAACTGTTTTTT,CASSLGRYDEKLFF
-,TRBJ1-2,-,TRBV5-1,TGCGCCAGCAGCCCAGGACGGACAAGCTATGGCTACACCTTC,CASSPGRTSYGYTF
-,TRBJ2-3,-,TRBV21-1,TGTGCCAGCAGCAAAGGACGGGACAGGGACTCGGCGCCCACAGATACGCAGTATTTT,CASSKGRDRDSAPTDTQYF
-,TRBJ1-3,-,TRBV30,TGTGCCTGGAGTCCAACTGGAAACACCATATATTTT,CAWSPTGNTIYF
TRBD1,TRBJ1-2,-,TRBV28,TGTGCCAGCAGTCCTTCGGACAGGGGAAGCTATGGCTACACCTTC,CASSPSDRGSYGYTF
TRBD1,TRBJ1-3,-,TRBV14,TGTGCCAGCAGCCCCGGGACAGGTGGAAACACCATATATTTT,CASSPGTGGNTIYF
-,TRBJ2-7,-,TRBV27,TGTGCCAGCAGTCCCTCGACACCCCCCAACTACGAGCAGTACTTC,CASSPSTPPNYEQYF
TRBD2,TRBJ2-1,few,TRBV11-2,TGTGCCAGCAGCCCGCATTTCTTTAGCGGGAGCTCCTACAATGAGCAGTTCTTC,CASSPHFFSGSSYNEQFF
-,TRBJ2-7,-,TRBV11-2,TGTGCCAGCAGCTTCGTTGGAGCACCGGCCTACGAGCAGTACTTC,CASSFVGAPAYEQYF
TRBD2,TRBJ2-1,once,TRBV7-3,TGTGCCAGCAGCTTAACCGCTAGCGGGGGAGCTAATGAGCAGTTCTTC,CASSLTASGGANEQFF
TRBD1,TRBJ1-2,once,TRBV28,TGTGCCAGCAGTCCTAACCTCTTCGGACAGGGGTCTGGCTACACCTTC,CASSPNLFGQGSGYTF
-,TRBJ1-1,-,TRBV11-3,TGTGCCAGCAGCCCCGAGGGCGATTCTGAAGCTTTCTTT,CASSPEGDSEAFF
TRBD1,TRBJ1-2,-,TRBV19,TGTGCCAGTACCGCTACCGGGACAGCTTATGGCTACACCTTC,CASTATGTAYGYTF
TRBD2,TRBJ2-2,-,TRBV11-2,TGTGCCAGCAGCTTGACTAGCGGGACGTACTTCACCGGGGAGCTGTTTTTT,CASSLTSGTYFTGELFF
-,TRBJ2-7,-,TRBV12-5,TGTGCTAGTGGTTTGCGAGGTTCGAATGCGGGCTCCTACGAGCAGTACTTC,CASGLRGSNAGSYEQYF
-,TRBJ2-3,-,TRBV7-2,TGTGCCAGCAGTTCCCGGTGGCGGAACACAGATACGCAGTATTTT,CASSSRWRNTDTQYF
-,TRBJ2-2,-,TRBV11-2,TGTGCCAGCAGCTTAGTTGGAGGCACCGGGGAGCTGTTTTTT,CASSLVGGTGELFF
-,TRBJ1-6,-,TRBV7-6,TGTGCCAGCAGCCGAACTAATAATTCACCCCTCCACTTT,CASSRTNNSPLHF
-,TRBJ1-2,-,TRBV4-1,TGCGCCAGCAGCCAAGTTGAGACGGGTGGTGGCTACACCTTC,CASSQVETGGGYTF
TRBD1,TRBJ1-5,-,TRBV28,TGTGCCATCGGCGGGGGACAGGGTTACCAGCCCCAGCATTTT,CAIGGGQGYQPQHF
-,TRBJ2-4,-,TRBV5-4,TGTGCCAGCAGCTTGGGCATGGAGTTTGGTGACAAAAACATTCAGTACTTC,CASSLGMEFGDKNIQYF
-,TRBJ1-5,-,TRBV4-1,TGCGCCAGCAGCCAAGGGAACAGGGTCTCGTCCAATCAGCCCCAGCATTTT,CASSQGNRVSSNQPQHF
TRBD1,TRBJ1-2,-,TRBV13,TGTGCCAGCAGCTTAGACAGGGGAGACTATGGCTACACCTTC,CASSLDRGDYGYTF
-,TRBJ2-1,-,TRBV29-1,TGCAGCGTTTGGGCGGACGGGGTAGGGAATGAGCAGTTCTTC,CSVWADGVGNEQFF
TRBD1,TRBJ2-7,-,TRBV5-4,TGTGCCAGCAGCTGGACCGGGACAGGGGCCTACGAGCAGTACTTC,CASSWTGTGAYEQYF
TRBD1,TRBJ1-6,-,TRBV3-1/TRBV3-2,TGTGCCAGCAGCCTCGGACAGGGGAATTCACCCCTCCACTTT,CASSLGQGNSPLHF
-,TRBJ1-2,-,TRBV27,TGTGCCAGCAGTTTTCCCGGCCAGGGTGTTGATGGCTACACCTTC,CASSFPGQGVDGYTF
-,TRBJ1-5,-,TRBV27,TGTGCCAGCAGCCAACAGGTCCTTCAGCCCCAGCATTTT,CASSQQVLQPQHF
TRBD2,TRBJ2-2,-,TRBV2,TGTGCCAGCAGTGAATTTTTTGGGACTAGCGGCATCCAGAGCACCGGGGAGCTGTTTTTT,CASSEFFGTSGIQSTGELFF
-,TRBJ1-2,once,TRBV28,TGTGCCAGCAGTTTAGGGACTCGGAACTATGGCTACACCTTC,CASSLGTRNYGYTF
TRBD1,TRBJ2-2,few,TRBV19,TGTGCCAGCCAAAACCCGGGACAGGGACTCACCGGGGAGCTGTTTTTT,CASQNPGQGLTGELFF
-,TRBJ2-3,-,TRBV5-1,TGCGCCAGCAGCTTGCCTGGCAGTCTTCCATCTAGCACAGATACGCAGTATTTT,CASSLPGSLPSSTDTQYF
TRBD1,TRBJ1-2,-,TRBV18,TGTGCCAGCTCAGCGACAGGGGATGGCTACACCTTC,CASSATGDGYTF
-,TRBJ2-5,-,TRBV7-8,TGTGCCAGCAGCCGCGAAGAGACCCAGTACTTC,CASSREETQYF
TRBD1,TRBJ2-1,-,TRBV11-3,TGTGCCAGCAGCGGAGACAGGGGGCTTGGGAATGAGCAGTTCTTC,CASSGDRGLGNEQFF